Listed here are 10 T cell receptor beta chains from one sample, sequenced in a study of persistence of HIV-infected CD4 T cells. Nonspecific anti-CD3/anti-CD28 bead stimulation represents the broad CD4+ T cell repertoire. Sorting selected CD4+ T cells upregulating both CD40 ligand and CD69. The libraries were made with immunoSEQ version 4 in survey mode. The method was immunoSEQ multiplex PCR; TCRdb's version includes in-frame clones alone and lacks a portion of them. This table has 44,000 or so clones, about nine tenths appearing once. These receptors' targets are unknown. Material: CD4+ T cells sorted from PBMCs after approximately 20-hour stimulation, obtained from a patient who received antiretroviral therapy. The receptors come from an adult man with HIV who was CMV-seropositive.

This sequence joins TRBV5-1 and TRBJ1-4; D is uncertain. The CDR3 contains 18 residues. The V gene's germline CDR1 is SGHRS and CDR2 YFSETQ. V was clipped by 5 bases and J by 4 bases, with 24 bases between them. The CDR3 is CASRGPGAAKQNNEKLFF. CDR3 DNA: TGCGCCAGCAGAGGTCCGGGAGCGGCCAAACAAAATAATGAAAAACTGTTTTTT.

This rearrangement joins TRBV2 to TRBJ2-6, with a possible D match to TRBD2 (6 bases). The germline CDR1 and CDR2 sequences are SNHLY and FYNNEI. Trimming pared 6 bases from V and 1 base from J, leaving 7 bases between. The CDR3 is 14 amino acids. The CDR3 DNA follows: TGTGCCAGCAGGGGGGGATCTGGGGCCAACGTCCTGACTTTC. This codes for CASRGGSGANVLTF.

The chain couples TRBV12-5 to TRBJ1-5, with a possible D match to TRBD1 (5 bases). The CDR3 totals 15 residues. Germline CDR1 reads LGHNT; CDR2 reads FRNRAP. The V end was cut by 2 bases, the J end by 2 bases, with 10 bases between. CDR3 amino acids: CASGLTDKGNQPQHF. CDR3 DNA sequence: TGTGCTAGTGGTTTGACGGACAAGGGCAATCAGCCCCAGCATTTT.

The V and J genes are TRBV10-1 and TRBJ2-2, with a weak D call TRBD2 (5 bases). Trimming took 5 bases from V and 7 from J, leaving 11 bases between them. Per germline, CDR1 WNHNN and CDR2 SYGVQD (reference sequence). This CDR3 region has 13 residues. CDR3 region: CASSIREYGELFF. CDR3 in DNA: TGCGCCAGCAGTATTCGGGAATACGGGGAGCTGTTTTTT.

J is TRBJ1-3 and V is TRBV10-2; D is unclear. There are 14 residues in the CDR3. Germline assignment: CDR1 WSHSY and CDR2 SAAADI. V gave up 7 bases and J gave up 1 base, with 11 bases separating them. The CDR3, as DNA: TGCGCCAGCAACGCGGCGGGGTCTGGAAACACCATATATTTT. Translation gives CASNAAGSGNTIYF.

The CDR3 coding sequence is TGTGCCAGCAGTTTATCGGGTCCGCGTCCCTACGAGCAGTACTTC. It translates to CASSLSGPRPYEQYF. The chain links TRBV27 to TRBJ2-7; the D is unclear. The CDR3 extends over 15 amino acids. Germline V gene lookup returns CDR1 MNHEY and CDR2 SMNVEV (reference sequence). V was clipped by 0 bases and J by 2 bases, with 11 bases between them.

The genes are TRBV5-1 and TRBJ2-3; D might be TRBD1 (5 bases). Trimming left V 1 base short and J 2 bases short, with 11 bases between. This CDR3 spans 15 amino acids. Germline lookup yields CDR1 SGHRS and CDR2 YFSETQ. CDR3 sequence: CASSLTAGITDTQYF. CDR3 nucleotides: TGCGCCAGCAGCTTGACGGCAGGGATCACAGATACGCAGTATTTT.

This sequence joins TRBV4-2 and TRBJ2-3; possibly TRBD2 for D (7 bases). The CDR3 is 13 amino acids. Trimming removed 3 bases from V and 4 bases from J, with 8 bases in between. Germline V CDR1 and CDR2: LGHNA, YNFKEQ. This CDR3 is CASSQGGPDTQYF. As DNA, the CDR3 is TGTGCCAGCAGCCAGGGGGGGCCAGATACGCAGTATTTT.

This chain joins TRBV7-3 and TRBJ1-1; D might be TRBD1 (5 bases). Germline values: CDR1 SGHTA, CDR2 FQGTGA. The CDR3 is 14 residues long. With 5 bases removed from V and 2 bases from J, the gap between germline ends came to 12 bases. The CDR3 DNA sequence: TGTGCCAGCAGCCCAGGGACGTTCAACACTGAAGCTTTCTTT. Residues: CASSPGTFNTEAFF.

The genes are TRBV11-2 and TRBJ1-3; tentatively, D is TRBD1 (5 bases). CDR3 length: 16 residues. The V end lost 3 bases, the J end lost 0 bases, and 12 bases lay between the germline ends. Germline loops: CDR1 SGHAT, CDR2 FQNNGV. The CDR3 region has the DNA TGTGCCAGCAGCTTCGGGCAGGGCCTCTCTGGAAACACCATATATTTT. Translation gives CASSFGQGLSGNTIYF.